The source of this T cell receptor (beta chain) is a study of cytomegalovirus exposure and HLA in healthy donors (dated by TCRdb to 2015 to 2018). With respect to the entire study: According to an earlier analysis of a few hundred of the donors, about 190 million T cells yielded roughly 110 million unique TCR beta sequences and 276 Gb of sequence data. Among 300 to 450 genotyped donors of the cohort, an average of about 240,000 unique TCR beta nucleotide sequences were sequenced per donor, around a sixth of them non-productive. To study patterns of TCR occurrence, a later analysis re-analyzed previously published TCR beta repertoires from 550 to 800 donors and added high-resolution HLA genotyping. The study was designed to test whether signatures of past pathogen exposure could be identified by cataloging public T cell receptors. Along with the roughly 700-subject first cohort, a separate validation cohort of more than 90 different subjects was used. The study profiled the T cell repertoires of around 700 subjects by immunosequencing and related them to cytomegalovirus serostatus. Rather than drawing on any new phenotypic data, the later analysis identified candidate immune exposures from TCR beta sequences and the way those sequences occurred across donors. An early release that covered around 590 HLA-typed donors contained approximately 300 gigabases of sequencing data and 80 million or so unique TCR sequences. Class I and class II HLA loci were covered by the typing at four-digit resolution. Donor age, sex, ethnicity and CMV serostatus were compiled together with the repertoire data. Among the roughly 430 genotyped donors, around 81% belonged to the genetic ancestry cluster associated with self-reported Caucasian donors. To predict cytomegalovirus infection status, the study combined high-throughput TCR immunosequencing, statistical association of individual TCRs with disease status, and machine learning. To decide whether each TCR beta V gene segment behaved as functional or pseudogenic, an earlier analysis of 587 of the donors relied on high-throughput TCR beta sequencing. The number of typed donors differed by locus: about 629-640 for A, B, C, DRB1 and DQB1; approximately 520 for DQA1; 600 to 610 for DPA1; and 400 to 480 for DPB1. Five DR-DQ haplotypes were treated as single units for association and clustering because of strong linkage in the cohort. A later genetic analysis used genome-wide SNP genotypes for about 65% of the roughly 700 donors, treating that subset as a discovery cohort. All discovery cohort repertoires had been generated on a single sequencing platform.

The cohort was made up of approximately 670 healthy bone marrow donors. All cohort members were sampled while nominally healthy, although unrecorded immune exposures were likely present. The donor was CMV seropositive and belonged to the group of 250 to 300 seropositive cohort members. Each donor provided a peripheral blood sample, and peripheral blood mononuclear cells were used for TCR beta sequencing. Genomic DNA extraction from the blood cell samples was performed with the Qiagen DNeasy Blood Extraction Kit. The CDR3 covers 13 residues, taking in both the cysteine and the phenylalanine. Only the CDR3 part of the read is kept: 39 bases, read in frame from the first base. As encoded in the germline V gene, CDR1 is MGHRA while CDR2 is YSYEKL. Germline trimming amounts to 4 bases on V and 7 bases on J, with 4 as the count of junction bases outside the gene matches. What the study reported, not specific to this receptor: A later analysis found that HLA-associated TCR beta chains were more clonally expanded and had lower generation probabilities than equally common non-associated chains. For the cohort, immune exposure information was limited to CMV serostatus. The authors suggested that the approach could potentially be generalized to other disease states and immunological phenotypes. The cohort was sequenced for TCR beta chains only, and without alpha or paired-chain data the features that could be detected were limited. A later analysis found that TCR association rates varied across HLA loci, with DRB1 alleles showing the most associated TCRs and HLA-C alleles the fewest. The sequencing pipeline was judged likely to have produced a cluster of highly shared sequence variants as a technical artifact. In an earlier analysis of some 550 of the donors, most TCR beta V segments were observed in productive rearrangements about 87% or about 30% of the time, broadly matching IMGT annotations. A total of 164 TCR beta chains were listed by the study as associated with cytomegalovirus. Cytomegalovirus status was reported to be diagnosed by the classifier with high specificity and sensitivity in both the original and validation cohorts. According to a later analysis, most CMV-associated TCR beta chains appeared to be HLA-restricted, and the HLA associations seemed to be driven largely by CMV exposure. Strong co-occurrence of HLA alleles, especially DR and DQ, made assigning TCR associations to individual alleles difficult. An association between a missense DCLRE1C variant and V-gene and J-gene trimming of TCR beta chains was found in a later genetic analysis and replicated in an independent cohort. Some IMGT-functional V segments, including TRBV6-2 and TRBV6-3, could not be distinguished by the 87-base-pair reads and were therefore excluded. Correlated functional status among segregating V segments might be attributable to linkage disequilibrium, but an unknown experimental factor could not be ruled out. A further reported finding was that TCR beta sequences accurately predicted the HLA-A and HLA-B alleles for most subjects in the first cohort. In a later analysis, several top co-occurrence clusters were reported to appear linked to parvovirus B19, influenza, CMV and Epstein-Barr virus. Most TCR sequences were seen in very few donors, while some public TCRs were found in many individuals. Because counts were too low, about 15 rarely observed V segments, including chromosome 9 orphons, were left out of the earlier analysis of 587 of the donors. In a later analysis, 16,951 TCR beta sequences were associated with specific HLA alleles at a false discovery rate of 0.05. In vitro tests confirmed that a few of the cytomegalovirus-associated TCR beta chains recognize cytomegalovirus antigens. A later genetic analysis reported fewer N-insertions in productive TCRs among donors in an Asian-associated ancestry cluster than the roughly 640-donor mean. Because HLA typing was missing for some donors at each locus, association tests included only the typed subset. Sequencing depth was assumed to be roughly uniform across donors in the presence/absence analyses, though that assumption may not hold.

Receptor libraries were prepared by the immunoSEQ multiplex PCR assay. The multiplex PCR relied on a mix of 60 forward primers for TCR Vbeta segments and 13 reverse primers for TCR Jbeta segments. The CDR3 region of rearranged TCR beta genes was amplified from genomic DNA with a multiplex PCR assay. Amplified TCR beta libraries were sequenced as 87-base-pair reads on the Illumina HiSeq System. The paper's data handling went like this. A later analysis tallied about 77 million unique TCR beta chains across the approximately 670 repertoires, and about 12 million of those chains were shared by two or more donors. A nearest-neighbor algorithm error-corrected the raw reads and collapsed the reads into unique sequences, merging closely related sequences to remove PCR and sequencing errors. To assign V, D and J gene segments, CDR3 sequences were aligned to IMGT reference sequences. For a sequence to be retained, at least a six-nucleotide match to both a V gene segment and a J gene segment was required. Rearrangements were classified as productive when the CDR3 lacked stop codons and remained in frame with V and J, and all other rearrangements were classified as non-productive. CDR3 was defined according to IMGT convention as the region running from the second conserved V-encoded cysteine to the conserved J-encoded phenylalanine. Sequences without an unambiguous match to a single V gene segment were excluded from the earlier analysis of approximately 560 of the donors. In an earlier analysis of approximately 500 of the donors, a V segment was called functional when productive rearrangements were above 56.7%, and segregating when the standard deviation between donors exceeded 5%. To diagnose cytomegalovirus status from the catalog of TCR beta chain sequences, a statistical classification framework was built. In a later analysis, V and J genes were assigned by comparing TCR nucleotide sequences against IMGT/GENE-DB human TR gene sequences. The TCRdist pipeline was used in a later analysis to assign CDR3 sequences and most-parsimonious VDJ recombination scenarios. In a later analysis, each TCR beta chain was defined by its CDR3 amino acid sequence together with its V-gene family, and reads without a unique V-gene family were excluded. As a way to deal with suspected cross-contamination and a sequencing artifact, a later analysis dropped under 600 nucleotide sequences that were highly shared and had low generation probability. A later analysis calculated a clonal expansion index for each public chain from normalized within-repertoire ranks of inferred template counts. In a later analysis, generation probabilities were computed using a VDJ recombination model fitted to out-of-frame rearrangements, and the results were checked against IGoR. Hypergeometric tests were used in a later analysis to score TCR-TCR, TCR-HLA and TCR-CMV co-occurrence, with a repertoire-size bias correction applied to the TCR pairs. To estimate false discovery rates, a later analysis permuted the HLA or CMV assignments 20 times. In a later analysis, co-occurring TCRs were grouped using DBSCAN, with TCRdist sequence similarity added in when clustering inside HLA-allele-positive subsets. For co-occurrence clustering, repertoires with fewer than 30,000 or more than 120,000 public chains were excluded, along with several repertoires with anomalous nucleotide sharing. TCRdb took over this immuneACCESS table, retaining in-frame rearrangements with V and J assigned. Such tables are incomplete; in checked studies, under half of the missing clones stem from an unresolved V gene, and the remainder is unexplained. That table is the source of V, J and clone size, and D and trimming were worked out from the DNA. In all, the sample holds roughly 120,000 clones, and 70% to 85% of those were seen once. Together, the top ten hold roughly 6.2% of the sample.

Concerning this clone: Its antigen has not been determined. No much larger clonotype is one base removed from it; base qualities were not supplied.

Specimen: PBMCs. This receptor was identified in a man younger than 45 in good health and CMV-seropositive. The rearranged segments are TRBV4-1 and TRBJ2-1, and TRBD1 aligns with 7 junction nucleotides. The nucleotides read TGCGCCAGCAGCCTCGGACAGGCTAATGAGCAGTTCTTC. The resulting protein is CASSLGQANEQFF.